One sample yielded the 16 T cell receptor beta chains listed below, sequenced in a study of early T cells in non-severe SARS-CoV-2 infection. MiXCR was run by TCRdb on the 5' RACE reads, yielding one entry per CDR3 protein. The sample has around 30,000 distinct CDR3 sequences, about 4.4% seen once. The sequenced sample consisted of whole blood. The source of these receptors is an adult who was a healthcare worker with PCR-confirmed SARS-CoV-2 infection or an uninfected control (not recorded which).

This clonotype has ten or more counts. This rearrangement joins TRBV7-6 to TRBJ2-7, with 9 bases matching TRBD1. This CDR3 is built from 15 residues. J was trimmed by 0 bases and V by 1 base; bases with no gene match: 1. Germline CDR1 is SGHVS and CDR2 is FNYEAQ. The CDR3 DNA reads TGTGCCAGCAGCTTAGGGGACAGGGCCTCCTACGAGCAGTACTTC. This gives the protein CASSLGDRASYEQYF. Drawing the rest from reference TRBV7-6 and TRBJ2-7, the complete variable domain is GAGVSQSPRYKVTKRGQDVALRCDPISGHVSLYWYRQALGQGPEFLTYFNYEAQQDKSGLPNDRFSAERPEGSISTLTIQRTEQRDSAMYRCASSLGDRASYEQYFGPGTRLTVT.

This clonotype was picked up many times. The chain has TRBV11-2 and TRBJ2-2, with 13 bases aligning to TRBD2. CDR1 is SGHAT and CDR2 is FQNNGV in the germline V gene. The CDR3 runs to 18 residues. The V segment lost 5 bases and the J segment 1 base; nucleotides outside the gene matches: 7. In DNA form, the CDR3 reads TGTGCCAGCAGCAGAGGACTAGCGGGAGCCGTGAACACCGGGGAGCTGTTTTTT. Amino acid sequence: CASSRGLAGAVNTGELFF.

V gene TRBV30 combines with J gene TRBJ1-2; 8 nucleotides line up with TRBD1. The germline gives CDR1 GTSNPN, CDR2 SVGIG (reference sequence). This CDR3 is 13 amino acids long. V lost 0 bases, J lost 8 bases, and 5 bases stayed unmatched. The CDR3: CAWSVQGANGYTF. CDR3 sequence (DNA): TGTGCCTGGAGTGTCCAGGGGGCTAACGGCTACACCTTC.

The V gene is TRBV27, the J gene TRBJ2-7; perhaps TRBD1 as D (5 bases). The CDR3 is 13 amino acids. V was cut by 6 bases and J by 0 bases, with 9 bases left in between. Germline lookup yields CDR1 MNHEY and CDR2 SMNVEV (reference sequence). CDR3 in amino acids: CASSYRSSYEQYF. The CDR3 nucleotides are TGTGCCAGCAGCTACAGGTCCTCCTACGAGCAGTACTTC.

This clonotype has at least ten counts. The chain recombines TRBV24-1 with TRBJ2-1; D unresolved. CDR3 length: 17 residues. The V gene lost 4 bases and the J gene lost 4 bases, with 19 bases spanning the gap. CDR1 is KGHDR, CDR2 SFDVKD, per germline. In DNA, the CDR3 is TGTGCCACCAGTGACCCCTGGGCCGCCAAACCTTACAATGAGCAGTTCTTC. This encodes CATSDPWAAKPYNEQFF.

By proportion, this clonotype is medium-sized. V and J are TRBV19 and TRBJ1-5; D remains ambiguous. With 6 bases removed from V and 7 bases from J, the gap between germline ends came to 13 bases. The CDR3 extends over 13 amino acids. Germline V gene lookup returns CDR1 LNHDA and CDR2 SQIVND (reference sequence). CDR3 in amino acids: CASSPGRGQPQHF. The CDR3 nucleotides read TGTGCCAGTAGCCCCGGGCGAGGGCAGCCCCAGCATTTT.

This clonotype was seen many times. V gene TRBV20-1 combines with J gene TRBJ1-1; 8 bases match TRBD1. Germline lookup yields CDR1 DFQATT and CDR2 SNEGSKA (reference sequence). This CDR3 contains 15 residues. Trimming cost V 3 bases and J 7 bases; bases outside gene matches: 13. The CDR3 loop reads CSARDVGQGAVEAFF. CDR3 nucleotide sequence: TGCAGTGCTAGGGACGTCGGACAGGGAGCTGTTGAAGCTTTCTTT.

Many counts were recorded for this clonotype. The CDR3 DNA reads TGTGCCAGCAGCACATCACAGGAGAGTTGGGAGACCAAAAACATTCAGTACTTC. Its protein is CASSTSQESWETKNIQYF. The chain is built from TRBV21-1 and TRBJ2-4; whether TRBD1, the table's D call, matches the DNA was not checked. TRBV21-1 is given as a pseudogene. This CDR3 is 18 amino acids long.

This clonotype appeared a few times. The V call is TRBV9, the J call TRBJ2-1; D is undetermined. V lost 3 bases, J lost 2 bases, and 12 bases lay in between. The CDR3 sequence is 15 residues long. The germline V gene encodes CDR1 SGDLS and CDR2 YYNGEE. The CDR3 DNA is TGTGCCAGCAGCGCGTTTAGTGTCACCTACAATGAGCAGTTCTTC. Its protein is CASSAFSVTYNEQFF.

This clonotype has at least ten counts. The J gene is TRBJ1-3, the V gene TRBV7-9; D is uncertain. The germline V and J ends were trimmed by 5 bases and 6 bases, with 14 bases remaining between them. Germline assignment: CDR1 SEHNR and CDR2 FQNEAQ (reference sequence). This CDR3 comprises 14 residues. This chain's CDR3 is CASSPRRAENTIYF. In nucleotides, the CDR3 is TGTGCCAGCAGCCCTCGGAGGGCTGAAAACACCATATATTTT.

This clonotype has at least ten counts. The chain couples TRBV5-5 to TRBJ2-1, with TRBD2 identical over 9 bases. The J segment lost 5 bases and the V segment lost 3 bases, leaving 6 bases of the junction unmatched. CDR1 and CDR2 from the germline V gene are SGHKS and YYEKEE (reference sequence). The CDR3 contains 15 residues. The CDR3 region has the DNA TGTGCCAGCAGCTCGTGGACTAGCGCTAACAATGAGCAGTTCTTC. It specifies CASSSWTSANNEQFF.

This clonotype was detected many times. The chain links TRBV28 to TRBJ2-1; D gene uncertain. In germline, CDR1 is MDHEN, CDR2 SYDVKM. Trimming pared 3 bases from V and 3 bases from J, leaving 15 bases between. CDR3 length: 16 amino acids. The CDR3 protein is CASSFGGEGFYNEQFF. The CDR3 nucleotides read TGTGCCAGCAGTTTTGGCGGAGAAGGGTTCTACAATGAGCAGTTCTTC.

The table lists this clonotype with many counts. CDR3 in DNA: TGCAGTGCTAGAGAGCTCGGGCCCCTTAGTGACACTGAAGCTTTCTTT. This encodes CSARELGPLSDTEAFF. V is TRBV20-1 and J is TRBJ1-1, with D hard to call. This CDR3 has 16 residues. Trimming pared 0 bases from V and 3 bases from J, leaving 17 bases between. Germline assignment: CDR1 DFQATT and CDR2 SNEGSKA (reference sequence).

This clonotype was observed a few times. The V call is TRBV12-3 or TRBV12-4, the J call TRBJ2-7; a possible D gene is TRBD2 (6 bases). Trimming pared 2 bases from V and 9 bases from J, leaving 20 bases between. This CDR3 comprises 15 residues. This chain's CDR3 is CASSLPPGTHRLQYF. The CDR3 nucleotides are TGTGCCAGCAGTTTACCCCCCGGGACTCACAGATTGCAGTACTTC.

The gene calls are TRBV5-1 and TRBJ2-7, with TRBD1 matching 8 bases. Germline assignment: CDR1 SGHRS and CDR2 YFSETQ. The V gene end was trimmed by 4 bases and the J gene end by 2 bases; junction bases not matched to a gene: 5. This CDR3 has 14 residues. The CDR3 loop is CASSQGAVTYEQYF. DNA for the CDR3: TGCGCCAGCAGCCAGGGGGCTGTGACCTACGAGCAGTACTTC.

Remarks on this clonotype: This may come from a read error, since a much larger clone is one base off. V usage is TRBV9 and J usage is TRBJ1-3; a weak D match, TRBD1 (5 bases). The CDR3 covers 16 residues. Germline V CDR1 and CDR2: SGDLS, YYNGEE. The V and J ends lost 3 bases and 0 bases respectively, with 13 bases between them. CDR3 bases: TGTGCCAGCAGCGAGAACAGGCCCAACTCTGGAAACACCATATATTTT. Translated, it gives CASSENRPNSGNTIYF.